This T cell receptor beta chain was recovered during a study of OX40 agonist ivuxolimab in advanced cancers. Trimming removed 10 bases from V and 1 base from J, with 10 bases in between. Germline CDR1 is SGHDN and CDR2 is FVKESK. This CDR3 has 12 amino acids. Data came from immunoSEQ multiplex PCR; TCRdb stores just in-frame clones and leaves some out. The sample lists roughly 68,000 clones, more than 85% seen once, with approximately 1.1% in the top ten. The receptor was isolated from an adult with an advanced solid tumor such as melanoma, head and neck, liver or kidney cancer. The genes are TRBV14 and TRBJ1-1; the D gene is possibly TRBD1 (5 bases). Here the sequenced sample was CD4+ or CD8+ T cells sorted from blood, taken in a trial of the OX40 agonist ivuxolimab. The CDR3 loop is CATGDWNTEAFF. The CDR3 region has the DNA TGTGCCACCGGGGACTGGAACACTGAAGCTTTCTTT.